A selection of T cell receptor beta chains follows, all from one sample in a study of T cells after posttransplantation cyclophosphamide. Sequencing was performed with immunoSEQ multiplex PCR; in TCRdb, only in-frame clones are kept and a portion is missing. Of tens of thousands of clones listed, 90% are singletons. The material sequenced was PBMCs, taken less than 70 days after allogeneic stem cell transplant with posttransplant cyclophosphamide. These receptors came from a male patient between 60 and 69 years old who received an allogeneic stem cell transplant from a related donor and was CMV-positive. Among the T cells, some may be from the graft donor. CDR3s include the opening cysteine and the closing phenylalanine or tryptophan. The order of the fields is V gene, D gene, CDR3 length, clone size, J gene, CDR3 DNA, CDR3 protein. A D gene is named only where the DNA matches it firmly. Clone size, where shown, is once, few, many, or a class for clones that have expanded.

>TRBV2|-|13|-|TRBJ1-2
TGTGCCAGCGCTGCAGGGGCTAACTATGGCTACACCTTC
CASAAGANYGYTF
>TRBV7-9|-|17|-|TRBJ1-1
TGTGCCAGCAGCTTACCGGGACTTACGAACGGGAACACTGAAGCTTTCTTT
CASSLPGLTNGNTEAFF
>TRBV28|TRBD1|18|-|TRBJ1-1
TGTGCCAGCAGTTCATCTCCCCCGGGACAGGGTTTTTATGCTGAAGCTTTCTTT
CASSSSPPGQGFYAEAFF
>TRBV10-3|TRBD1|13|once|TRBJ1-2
TGTGCCATCAATGTCGACAGGGACGATGGCTACACCTTC
CAINVDRDDGYTF
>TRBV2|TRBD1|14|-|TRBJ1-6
TGTGCCAGCAGAGTCGGACAGGGCGGATCACCCCTCCACTTT
CASRVGQGGSPLHF
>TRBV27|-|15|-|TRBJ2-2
TGTGCCAGCAGTTTAATCGGGGTAAACACCGGGGAGCTGTTTTTT
CASSLIGVNTGELFF
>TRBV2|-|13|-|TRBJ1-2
TGTGCCAGCAGTGAAAGAGTTACGCATGGCTACACCTTC
CASSERVTHGYTF
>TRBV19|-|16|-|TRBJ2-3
TGTGCCAGTAGTCCAGGACTTTTAACTAGCACAGATACGCAGTATTTT
CASSPGLLTSTDTQYF
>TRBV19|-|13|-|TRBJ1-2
TGTGCCAGTATGGGAGGGGGAAGGTATGGCTACACCTTC
CASMGGGRYGYTF
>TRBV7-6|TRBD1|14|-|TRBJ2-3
TGTGCCAGCAGCCTGACAGGGGGCACAGATACGCAGTATTTT
CASSLTGGTDTQYF
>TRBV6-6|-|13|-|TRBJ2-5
TGTGCCAGCACCGGCAGGGTCCAAGAGACCCAGTACTTC
CASTGRVQETQYF
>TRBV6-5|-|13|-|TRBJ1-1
TGTGCCAGCTCAGGACAGCCGAACACTGAAGCTTTCTTT
CASSGQPNTEAFF
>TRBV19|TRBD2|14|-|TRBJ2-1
TGTGCCAGTAGGAAAGAGCGGGGGGGAAATGAGCAGTTCTTC
CASRKERGGNEQFF
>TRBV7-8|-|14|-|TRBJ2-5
TGTGCCAGCAGCTTAGTTGTCGGGGAAGAGACCCAGTACTTC
CASSLVVGEETQYF
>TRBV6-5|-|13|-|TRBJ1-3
TGTGCCAGCCAAGAGACAGGAGGAAACACCATATATTTT
CASQETGGNTIYF
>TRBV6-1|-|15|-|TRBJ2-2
TGTGCCAGCAGCACCACAGGGTCCAACACCGGGGAGCTGTTTTTT
CASSTTGSNTGELFF
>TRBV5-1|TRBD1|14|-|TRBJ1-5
TGCGCCAGCAGCCCGGGACAGGGTAATCAGCCCCAGCATTTT
CASSPGQGNQPQHF
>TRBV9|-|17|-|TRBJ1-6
TGTGCCAGCAGCGTAGGTCCACTCCGGGGGGGAACTTCACCCCTCCACTTT
CASSVGPLRGGTSPLHF
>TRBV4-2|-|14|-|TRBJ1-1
TGTGCCAGCAGCCAAGAACGGGGTTACACTGAAGCTTTCTTT
CASSQERGYTEAFF
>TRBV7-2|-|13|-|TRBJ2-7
TGTGCCAGCGGCCGGGACTCAAGATACGAGCAGTACTTC
CASGRDSRYEQYF
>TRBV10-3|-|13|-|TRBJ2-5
TGTGCCATCAGACCCGACAGCCAAGAGACCCAGTACTTC
CAIRPDSQETQYF
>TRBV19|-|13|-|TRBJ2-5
TGTGCCAGTAGTATAGGGGCGGGGGAGACCCAGTACTTC
CASSIGAGETQYF
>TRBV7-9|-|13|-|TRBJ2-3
TGTGCCAGCAGCTCCTCGGGCACAGATACGCAGTATTTT
CASSSSGTDTQYF
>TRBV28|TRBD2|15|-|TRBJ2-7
TGTGCCAGCAGTCCCCCTAGCGGGGGAGCCTACGAGCAGTACTTC
CASSPPSGGAYEQYF
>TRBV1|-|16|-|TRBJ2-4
TGCACCAGCAGCCAACCAGTCGCCAGGGTGGTCAACATTCAGTACTTC
CTSSQPVARVVNIQYF
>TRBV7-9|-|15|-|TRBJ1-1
TGTGCCAGCAGCCTTGCCTCCCAGGGTGGTCCTGAAGCTTTCTTT
CASSLASQGGPEAFF
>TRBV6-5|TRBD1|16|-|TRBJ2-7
TGTGCCAGCAGTTTTCGTCTCCGGGACAGGGTTGGCGAGCAGTACTTC
CASSFRLRDRVGEQYF
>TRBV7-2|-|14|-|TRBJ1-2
TGTGCCAGCAGCTTAATTGAAACAGCCTATGGCTACACCTTC
CASSLIETAYGYTF
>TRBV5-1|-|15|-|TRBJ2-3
TGCGCCAGCAGCCAACCGGCTTACAGGGCAGATACGCAGTATTTT
CASSQPAYRADTQYF
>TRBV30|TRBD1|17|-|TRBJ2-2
TGTGCCTGGAACCGAGGACAGGGAGTAAGTGGCACCGGGGAGCTGTTTTTT
CAWNRGQGVSGTGELFF
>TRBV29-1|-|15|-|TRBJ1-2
TGCAGCGTTGAGGGGTCGTTACAGGGAAACTATGGCTACACCTTC
CSVEGSLQGNYGYTF
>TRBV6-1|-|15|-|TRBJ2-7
TGTGCCAGCAGTGAATCCCTACACTACTCCTACGAGCAGTACTTC
CASSESLHYSYEQYF
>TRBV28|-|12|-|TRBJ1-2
TGTGCCAGCAGCCGCGGGGCCTATGGCTACACCTTC
CASSRGAYGYTF
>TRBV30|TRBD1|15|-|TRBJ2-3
TGTGCCTGGAGGACCGGGACAGGGAGGGCAGATACGCAGTATTTT
CAWRTGTGRADTQYF
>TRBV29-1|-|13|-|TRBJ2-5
TGCAGCGCTGTAGGCGGAACTGTGGAGACCCAGTACTTC
CSAVGGTVETQYF
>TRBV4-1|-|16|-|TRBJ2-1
TGCGCCAGCAGCTCCCGCACTAGTGACTTTTCCAATGAGCAGTTCTTC
CASSSRTSDFSNEQFF
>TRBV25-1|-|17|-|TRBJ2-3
TGTGCCAGCAGTGAATTCCGGATGGCGGATAGCACAGATACGCAGTATTTT
CASSEFRMADSTDTQYF
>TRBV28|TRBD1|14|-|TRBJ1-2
TGTGCCAGCAAAAACCGGGACAGGGTGCGTGGCTACACCTTC
CASKNRDRVRGYTF
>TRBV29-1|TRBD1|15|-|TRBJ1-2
TGCAGCGTTGATTACAGGGACAGGGGGGTCTATGGCTACACCTTC
CSVDYRDRGVYGYTF
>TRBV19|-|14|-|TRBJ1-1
TGTGCCAGTAGTAGGGGCGAACCCGGGGGTTCGGCTTTCTTT
CASSRGEPGGSAFF
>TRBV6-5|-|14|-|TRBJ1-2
TGTGCCAGCAGTTACGGGCTGGGGGCGTCGGGCTACACCTTC
CASSYGLGASGYTF
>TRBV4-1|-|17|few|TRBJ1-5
TGCGCCAGCAGCCAAGGGAACAGGGTTTTCGGCAATCAGCCCCAGCATTTT
CASSQGNRVFGNQPQHF
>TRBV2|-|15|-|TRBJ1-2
TGTGCCAGCAGTGTTGAGCAAGAAGCTAACTATGGCTACACCTTC
CASSVEQEANYGYTF
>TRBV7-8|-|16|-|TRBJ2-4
TGTGCCAGCAGCTTAGGGGGTGGGGGGGCCCAAAACATTCAGTACTTC
CASSLGGGGAQNIQYF